These 27 T cell receptor beta chains were sequenced from one sample in a study of blood T cell repertoires in COVID-19. Sequencing was performed with immunoSEQ multiplex PCR; in TCRdb, only in-frame clones are kept and a portion is missing. This table holds 100,000 or so clones, around four fifths found once. The sequencing input was peripheral blood. These receptors came from a man between 65 and 80 years old with active or convalescent COVID-19.

V usage is TRBV7-3 and J usage is TRBJ2-3; 9 bases match TRBD1. Per germline, CDR1 SGHTA and CDR2 FQGTGA. The V segment lost 4 bases and the J segment 3 bases; nucleotides outside the gene matches: 20. The CDR3 runs 20 residues. This CDR3 is CASSSEGRAGQGGPTDTQYF. In DNA, the CDR3 is TGTGCCAGCAGCTCCGAGGGTCGCGCGGGACAGGGCGGTCCAACAGATACGCAGTATTTT.

This rearrangement joins TRBV6-5 to TRBJ1-4; D is ambiguous. Germline CDR1 is MNHEY and CDR2 is SVGAGI. CDR3 length equals 14 residues. V shed 7 bases and J shed 8 bases, with 17 bases lying between them. The CDR3 nucleotides read TGTGCCAGCATTAATAGTCAGGCCCGAGAAAAACTGTTTTTT. Its translation: CASINSQAREKLFF.

This clone was picked up one time. The chain combines TRBV5-6 with TRBJ2-2; 7 bases align to TRBD1. The germline gives CDR1 SGHDT, CDR2 YYEEEE. The CDR3 covers 14 residues. The junction had 8 bases not matched to a gene; V was cut back by 3 bases and J by 9 bases. The CDR3 spells CASSSDRAKRELFF. The CDR3 bases are TGTGCCAGCAGCTCCGACAGGGCCAAGCGGGAGCTGTTTTTT.

This clone came up a few times. V usage is TRBV29-1 and J usage is TRBJ1-2, with D possibly TRBD1 on 6 matching bases. The V and J ends lost 4 bases and 4 bases respectively, with 10 bases between them. The CDR3 is 12 amino acids. Germline assignment: CDR1 SQVTM and CDR2 ANQGSEA. CDR3 sequence (DNA): TGCAGCGTTGGGGGGGGCAGCTATGGCTACACCTTC. This sequence encodes CSVGGGSYGYTF.

The chain is built from TRBV12-3 or TRBV12-4 and TRBJ1-2, with a possible D match to TRBD1 (6 bases). The CDR3 is 13 amino acids. V was shortened by 7 bases and J by 4 bases, with 13 bases between the two germline ends. CDR3 protein: CASTWTESYGYTF. DNA of the CDR3: TGTGCCAGCACCTGGACAGAATCCTATGGCTACACCTTC.

V and J are TRBV6-5 and TRBJ2-3; TRBD2 might be the D (5 bases). V lost 0 bases and J lost 0, with 7 bases in between. The germline V gene encodes CDR1 MNHEY and CDR2 SVGAGI. CDR3 length: 15 amino acids. CDR3 amino acids: CASSYSLASTDTQYF. CDR3 bases: TGTGCCAGCAGTTACTCCCTAGCTAGCACAGATACGCAGTATTTT.

This chain uses TRBV7-9 with TRBJ1-1; TRBD1 matches 8 bases. The CDR3 spans 13 residues. The germline V gene has CDR1 SEHNR and CDR2 FQNEAQ (reference sequence). V gave up 5 bases and J gave up 6 bases; unmatched junction bases: 5. CDR3 sequence reads: CASSNRGEAEAFF. In DNA, the CDR3 is TGTGCCAGCAGCAACAGGGGGGAAGCTGAAGCTTTCTTT.

The V and J genes are TRBV24-1 and TRBJ1-5; tentative D call: TRBD1 (5 bases). Germline V gene sequence: CDR1 KGHDR, CDR2 SFDVKD. V lost 2 bases and J 3 bases, leaving 10 bases between the germline ends. The CDR3 totals 15 residues. CDR3 in amino acids: CATSDSTAFNQPQHF. CDR3 bases: TGTGCCACCAGTGATTCGACAGCATTCAATCAGCCCCAGCATTTT.

The V gene is TRBV11-1, the J gene TRBJ2-5, with 9 bases fitting TRBD2. Germline-derived CDR1 and CDR2 are SGHAT and FQDESV (reference sequence). The CDR3 is 15 residues long. The ends lost 3 bases at V and 2 bases at J; junction bases unmatched: 4. CDR3 in amino acids: CASSFAGGLQETQYF. As DNA, the CDR3 is TGTGCCAGCAGCTTTGCGGGGGGGTTGCAAGAGACCCAGTACTTC.

This sequence joins TRBV3-1 (or the pseudogene TRBV3-2) and TRBJ2-1, with TRBD1 matching over 9 bases. In germline, CDR1 is LGHDT, CDR2 YNNKEL (reference sequence). The CDR3 has 16 amino acids. Losses at the gene ends were 2 bases for V and 5 bases for J; bases not matched to a gene: 7. This CDR3 reads CASSQPGQGRNNEQFF. CDR3 coding DNA: TGTGCCAGCAGCCAACCGGGACAGGGACGGAACAATGAGCAGTTCTTC.

The count of this clone is one. Other nucleotide sequences in the sample specify the same CDR3. The chain joins TRBV6-5 to TRBJ2-1; 7 nucleotides match TRBD1. J was trimmed by 1 base and V by 0 bases; bases with no gene match: 3. Per the germline V gene, CDR1 is MNHEY and CDR2 is SVGAGI. The CDR3 consists of 16 residues. The CDR3 nucleotides read TGTGCCAGCAGTTACTCAGTACAGGGGTCCTACAATGAGCAGTTCTTC. Translated: CASSYSVQGSYNEQFF.

This sequence joins TRBV3-1 (or the pseudogene TRBV3-2) and TRBJ2-2; D is unclear. This CDR3 spans 16 amino acids. V lost 0 bases to trimming and J lost 6 bases, with 14 bases between them. Per germline, CDR1 LGHDT and CDR2 YNNKEL (reference sequence). CDR3: CASSQDLRVPAGELFF. The CDR3, as DNA: TGTGCCAGCAGCCAAGATCTTCGGGTACCTGCCGGGGAGCTGTTTTTT.

This clone was recorded a few times. This chain links TRBV7-9 with TRBJ2-7, with D possibly being TRBD2 (6 bases). V lost 0 bases to trimming and J lost 7 bases, with 16 bases between them. Germline V gene lookup returns CDR1 SEHNR and CDR2 FQNEAQ (reference sequence). The CDR3 totals 15 residues. In nucleotides, the CDR3 is TGTGCCAGCAGCTTAGCGATGGGGGGTAGAGGGGAGCAGTACTTC. Translated, it gives CASSLAMGGRGEQYF.

The CDR3 nucleotides are TGCGCCAGCAGCTTTCGGGGGGGTAGCACAGATACGCAGTATTTT. This codes for CASSFRGGSTDTQYF. V and J are TRBV5-1 and TRBJ2-3, with 8 positions matching TRBD2. The CDR3 runs 15 residues. Per germline, CDR1 SGHRS and CDR2 YFSETQ. Trimming cost V 2 bases and J 0 bases; bases outside gene matches: 2.

The V gene is TRBV6-2 or TRBV6-3, the J gene TRBJ1-5; 8 positions agree with TRBD1. V lost 2 bases to trimming and J lost 1 base; unmatched junction nucleotides: 4. This CDR3 spans 16 amino acids. Germline lookup yields CDR1 MNHEY and CDR2 SVGEGT. CDR3: CASSYTGQGSNQPQHF. The CDR3 DNA follows: TGTGCCAGCAGTTACACCGGACAGGGAAGCAATCAGCCCCAGCATTTT.

The genes are TRBV3-1 (or the pseudogene TRBV3-2) and TRBJ1-2; a possible D gene is TRBD1 (5 bases). From germline, CDR1 is LGHDT and CDR2 YNNKEL (reference sequence). V was cut by 4 bases and J by 1 base, with 7 bases left in between. The CDR3 is 13 residues long. CDR3 DNA: TGTGCCAGCAGCCTCCAGGGTAACTATGGCTACACCTTC. Its protein product is CASSLQGNYGYTF.

This clone has just one count. V gene TRBV27 combines with J gene TRBJ1-4, with D possibly matching TRBD1 (6 bases). The CDR3 length is 14 residues. From germline, CDR1 is MNHEY and CDR2 SMNVEV (reference sequence). Trimming removed 4 bases at V and 7 bases at J, with 13 bases between. The CDR3 loop is CASSSRGGVEKLFF. The CDR3 DNA follows: TGTGCCAGCAGTTCTAGGGGGGGTGTTGAAAAACTGTTTTTT.

The V call is TRBV30, the J call TRBJ1-1; D is possibly TRBD1 (6 bases). Trimming took 4 bases from V and 4 from J, leaving 13 bases between them. This CDR3 spans 13 amino acids. In germline, CDR1 is GTSNPN, CDR2 SVGIG (reference sequence). Here the CDR3 DNA reads TGTGCCTGGAAACAGGGATGGGTCACTGAAGCTTTCTTT. Its protein product is CAWKQGWVTEAFF.

The rearrangement uses TRBV29-1 and TRBJ2-3, with D unresolved. Trimming removed 6 bases from V and 1 base from J, with 14 bases in between. The CDR3 spans 14 residues. Germline values: CDR1 SQVTM, CDR2 ANQGSEA. CDR3 sequence: CSVVWQMGTDTQYF. The CDR3 DNA is TGCAGCGTAGTTTGGCAGATGGGCACAGATACGCAGTATTTT.

The chain couples TRBV27 to TRBJ1-2; D unclear. V lost 4 bases, J lost 4 bases, and 13 bases lay in between. This CDR3 spans 14 amino acids. Looked up from germline, CDR1 is MNHEY and CDR2 is SMNVEV (reference sequence). The chain's CDR3 is CASSSQAGTYGYTF. CDR3 coding DNA: TGTGCCAGCAGTTCCCAGGCAGGTACCTATGGCTACACCTTC.

This chain uses TRBV19 with TRBJ1-2, with 8 bases that match TRBD1. Germline V gene data show CDR1 as LNHDA and CDR2 as SQIVND (reference sequence). The CDR3 spans 16 residues. Unmatched junction bases numbered 15, after V lost 6 bases and J lost 6 bases. CDR3 DNA sequence: TGTGCCAGTAGCTTCAACATAAGGACAGGGCGGGATGGCTACACCTTC. Translated: CASSFNIRTGRDGYTF.

The gene calls are TRBV6-5 and TRBJ1-1, with D uncertain. Germline V gene sequence: CDR1 MNHEY, CDR2 SVGAGI. Deletions cut 5 bases from V and 1 base from J, with 14 bases between. This CDR3 comprises 15 residues. The CDR3 DNA reads as TGTGCCAGCAGTAACCTCCGGCGGGAGAACACTGAAGCTTTCTTT. It yields the protein CASSNLRRENTEAFF.

J is TRBJ2-7 and V is TRBV19; 10 bases are shared with TRBD2. The CDR3 has 17 amino acids. The V gene end was trimmed by 1 base and the J gene end by 3 bases; junction bases not matched to a gene: 9. CDR1 and CDR2 from the germline V gene are LNHDA and SQIVND (reference sequence). This CDR3 reads CASSIGPLSGRFYEQYF. The CDR3 coding sequence is TGTGCCAGTAGTATAGGGCCACTTAGCGGGAGGTTCTACGAGCAGTACTTC.

The count of this clone is one. J is TRBJ2-1 and V is TRBV24-1, with D perhaps matching TRBD2 (7 bases). V gave up 9 bases and J gave up 0 bases, with 14 bases separating them. The CDR3 runs 15 residues. Germline V gene data show CDR1 as KGHDR and CDR2 as SFDVKD. DNA of the CDR3: TGTGCCACCGCCCGGGGGGCCGGCTCCTACAATGAGCAGTTCTTC. The encoded protein is CATARGAGSYNEQFF.

The chain employs TRBV6-2 or TRBV6-3 and TRBJ1-2; D is possibly TRBD1 (5 bases). Per the germline V gene, CDR1 is MNHEY and CDR2 is SVGEGT. Trimming shortened V by 4 bases and J by 4 bases, and 16 bases separated the two germline ends. The CDR3 spans 15 residues. This CDR3 is CASSSDNLRGYGYTF. The CDR3, as DNA: TGTGCCAGCAGTTCCGACAACCTTAGGGGCTATGGCTACACCTTC.

CDR3 bases: TGTGCCACCAGTGGACAGGGGTTAAATCAGCCCCAGCATTTT. Protein product: CATSGQGLNQPQHF. The chain links TRBV24-1 to TRBJ1-5; 8 positions agree with TRBD1. Germline CDR1 and CDR2: KGHDR and SFDVKD. The CDR3 loop spans 14 amino acids. Trimming took 5 bases from V and 4 from J; bases not matched to a gene: 3.

V and J are TRBV28 and TRBJ1-2; D perhaps matches TRBD1 (5 bases). The CDR3 runs 13 residues. Trimming took 6 bases from V and 12 from J, leaving 20 bases between them. Germline-derived CDR1 and CDR2 are MDHEN and SYDVKM. In DNA, the CDR3 is TGTGCCAGCAGCAGACAGACTTCCTCCCTAGACACCTTC. Translating gives CASSRQTSSLDTF.